This passage covers 26 T cell receptor beta chains from one sample sequenced in a study of cytomegalovirus exposure and HLA in healthy donors. Only in-frame clones appear in the TCRdb table, and some are missing; sequencing was by immunoSEQ multiplex PCR. The sample holds about 200,000 clones, almost 90% seen once. Sequencing used PBMCs. Receptor source: a woman younger than 30 in good health and CMV-seronegative.

J is TRBJ2-3 and V is TRBV27, with D hard to call. The V gene's germline CDR1 is MNHEY and CDR2 SMNVEV (reference sequence). The V gene lost 5 bases and the J gene lost 6 bases, with 21 bases spanning the gap. The CDR3 is 16 amino acids. The CDR3 coding sequence is TGTGCCAGCAGTCGAACTACGATTATACGTGGGGATACGCAGTATTTT. Its protein is CASSRTTIIRGDTQYF.

Written as DNA, the CDR3 is TGTGCCACGGAACCCAGGGGTAACTATGGCTACACCTTC. Translating gives CATEPRGNYGYTF. The chain joins TRBV6-1 to TRBJ1-2, with D perhaps matching TRBD1 (6 bases). In germline, CDR1 is MNHNS, CDR2 SASEGT. The V end was cut by 10 bases, the J end by 1 base, with 13 bases between. This CDR3 has 13 amino acids.

The sample holds many counts of this clone. This chain uses TRBV6-6 with TRBJ1-5, with 9 bases lining up with TRBD1. The J segment lost 6 bases and the V segment lost 2 bases, leaving 8 bases of the junction unmatched. CDR3 length equals 16 residues. Germline lookup yields CDR1 MNHNY and CDR2 SVGAGI (reference sequence). CDR3 sequence: CASSYRGQGESQPQHF. The CDR3 bases are TGTGCCAGCAGTTACCGGGGACAGGGTGAATCTCAGCCCCAGCATTTT.

The rearrangement links TRBV28 to TRBJ1-5, with a possible D match to TRBD1 (5 bases). Germline CDR1 and CDR2: MDHEN and SYDVKM. This CDR3 contains 14 residues. V was clipped by 6 bases and J by 5 bases, with 14 bases between them. Written as DNA, the CDR3 is TGTGCCAGCAGGCCCAGGGTTCGTGATCAGCCCCAGCATTTT. It translates to CASRPRVRDQPQHF.

V is TRBV4-3 and J is TRBJ2-7, with D uncertain. Germline V gene data show CDR1 as LGHNA and CDR2 as YSLEER. The CDR3 runs 14 residues. V was pared by 0 bases and J by 2 bases, with 8 bases between. The CDR3, as DNA: TGCGCCAGCAGCCAAGATAATAGCCCCTACGAGCAGTACTTC. Translation gives CASSQDNSPYEQYF.

V usage is TRBV4-2 and J usage is TRBJ2-1, with a weak D call TRBD2 (5 bases). The CDR3 runs to 15 residues. From germline, CDR1 is LGHNA and CDR2 YNFKEQ. Trimming pared 0 bases from V and 4 bases from J, leaving 10 bases between. DNA for the CDR3: TGTGCCAGCAGCCAAGATCGGCGGGCATACAATGAGCAGTTCTTC. It encodes CASSQDRRAYNEQFF.

CDR3 nucleotides: TGTGCCGGCACTCAGGGACTAGCTGGGGGAGAGACCCAGTACTTC. Encoded protein: CAGTQGLAGGETQYF. The chain has TRBV6-1 and TRBJ2-5, with 9 bases aligning to TRBD2. In germline, CDR1 is MNHNS, CDR2 SASEGT. The J segment lost 4 bases and the V segment lost 11 bases, leaving 14 bases of the junction unmatched. This CDR3 contains 15 residues.

CDR3 sequence (DNA): TGTGCCAGCAGTGATACAGGGGGCAACACCGGGGAGCTGTTTTTT. Its protein product is CASSDTGGNTGELFF. The chain joins TRBV6-1 to TRBJ2-2; 9 bases fit TRBD1. Germline trimming cut 3 bases from V and 2 bases from J; bases unmatched to any gene: 1. This CDR3 spans 15 amino acids. Germline CDR1 and CDR2: MNHNS and SASEGT.

The chain couples TRBV5-1 to TRBJ2-7, with TRBD2 matching 7 bases. CDR1 SGHRS and CDR2 YFSETQ come from the germline V gene. V was clipped by 0 bases and J by 2 bases; unmatched bases: 14. The CDR3 totals 18 residues. CDR3 DNA: TGCGCCAGCAGCTTGGTGGCCAGTCTAGCGGAGTTCCCCTACGAGCAGTACTTC. The encoded protein is CASSLVASLAEFPYEQYF.

This chain connects TRBV7-2 to TRBJ2-5; 8 nucleotides line up with TRBD1. Per germline, CDR1 SGHTA and CDR2 FQGNSA. The V and J ends lost 1 base and 4 bases, in that order; junction bases with no gene match: 2. This CDR3 comprises 14 residues. The CDR3 region has the DNA TGTGCCAGCAGCTTAGGCAGGGGGCTAGAGACCCAGTACTTC. It yields the protein CASSLGRGLETQYF.

The chain employs TRBV27 and TRBJ1-1, with D perhaps TRBD1 (5 bases). The length of the CDR3 is 14 residues. With 3 bases removed from V and 2 bases from J, the gap between germline ends came to 10 bases. Germline V gene lookup returns CDR1 MNHEY and CDR2 SMNVEV (reference sequence). The CDR3: CASSLRGGNTEAFF. The CDR3 coding sequence is TGTGCCAGCAGTTTGAGGGGAGGAAACACTGAAGCTTTCTTT.

This chain joins TRBV11-2 and TRBJ2-3, with D perhaps TRBD2 (7 bases). CDR3 length: 16 amino acids. V was pared by 3 bases and J by 3 bases, with 16 bases between. The germline V gene has CDR1 SGHAT and CDR2 FQNNGV. CDR3 in DNA: TGTGCCAGCAGCTTGCTCGGGGGGCGTGCAACAGATACGCAGTATTTT. Its translation is CASSLLGGRATDTQYF.

The sample holds one count of this clone. The V and J genes are TRBV19 and TRBJ2-2, with 10 bases identical to TRBD1. CDR1 and CDR2 (germline): LNHDA, SQIVND (reference sequence). V was pared by 8 bases and J by 5 bases, with 8 bases of the junction left unmatched. This CDR3 contains 15 residues. The CDR3 nucleotides read TGTGCCAGTTCTTCATGGGACAGGGGTACCGGGGAGCTGTTTTTT. Its protein is CASSSWDRGTGELFF.

This clone was seen only once. The chain has TRBV6-1 and TRBJ1-5, with no clear D. The CDR3 spans 13 residues. V was trimmed by 8 bases and J by 2 bases, leaving 10 bases between them. From germline, CDR1 is MNHNS and CDR2 SASEGT. The CDR3 DNA reads as TGTGCCAGCTCGAGGGAGCGCAATCAGCCCCAGCATTTT. Translating it yields CASSRERNQPQHF.

The chain employs TRBV15 and TRBJ2-5, with a weak D call TRBD2 (5 bases). Germline CDR1 is LNHNV and CDR2 is YYDKDF (reference sequence). Trimming pared 3 bases from V and 4 bases from J, leaving 21 bases between. The CDR3 covers 17 residues. The CDR3 DNA follows: TGTGCCACCAGCAGGGCCAGTTTGGGTTTTGGAGGAGAGACCCAGTACTTC. As protein: CATSRASLGFGGETQYF.

The chain recombines TRBV5-1 with TRBJ2-3, with 13 positions matching TRBD2. The CDR3 runs to 20 residues. Germline V lookup: CDR1 SGHRS, CDR2 YFSETQ. V lost 4 bases to trimming and J lost 0 bases; unmatched junction nucleotides: 14. In DNA form, the CDR3 reads TGCGCCAGCAGCCGCTCCGAGGCACTAGCGGGAGGGCACAGCACAGATACGCAGTATTTT. Its translation is CASSRSEALAGGHSTDTQYF.

The chain employs TRBV19 and TRBJ2-1, with TRBD1 as a possible D gene (6 bases). CDR1 is LNHDA, CDR2 SQIVND, per germline (reference sequence). There are 15 residues in the CDR3. Trimming left V 4 bases short and J 7 bases short, with 17 bases between. The CDR3 protein is CASSTGQATVNEQFF. Here the CDR3 DNA reads TGTGCCAGTAGTACGGGACAAGCGACGGTAAATGAGCAGTTCTTC.

V usage is TRBV30 and J usage is TRBJ2-1, with 10 bases that match TRBD2. Looked up from germline, CDR1 is GTSNPN and CDR2 is SVGIG (reference sequence). V was pared by 2 bases and J by 4 bases, with 5 bases of the junction left unmatched. The CDR3 loop spans 15 amino acids. The chain's CDR3 is CAWSLLAGVYNEQFF. CDR3 coding DNA: TGTGCCTGGAGTCTGCTAGCGGGAGTGTACAATGAGCAGTTCTTC.

This chain links TRBV11-2 with TRBJ2-5; 8 bases agree with TRBD2. The CDR3 length is 13 residues. Looked up from germline, CDR1 is SGHAT and CDR2 is FQNNGV. The trim removed 2 bases at V and 13 bases at J, leaving 9 bases unmatched. As DNA, the CDR3 is TGTGCCAGCAGCTTAACCGGGACTAGTTTTGCGTACTTC. Its protein is CASSLTGTSFAYF.

The chain uses TRBV6-1 and TRBJ2-3; 7 positions match TRBD2. This CDR3 comprises 14 residues. Germline V gene data show CDR1 as MNHNS and CDR2 as SASEGT. The trim removed 4 bases at V and 5 bases at J, leaving 6 bases unmatched. The CDR3 protein is CASSGWWGGDTQYF. The CDR3 DNA reads as TGTGCCAGCAGTGGCTGGTGGGGGGGAGATACGCAGTATTTT.

The chain employs TRBV6-6 and TRBJ2-7; D is possibly TRBD2 (5 bases). The CDR3 consists of 16 residues. V was trimmed by 6 bases and J by 3 bases, leaving 21 bases between them. Germline V CDR1 and CDR2: MNHNY, SVGAGI (reference sequence). CDR3 residues: CASSPDRMDFSYEQYF. The CDR3 DNA follows: TGTGCCAGCAGCCCCGATCGCATGGACTTTAGCTACGAGCAGTACTTC.

The V gene is TRBV6-6, the J gene TRBJ2-1; 14 bases agree with TRBD2. Per germline, CDR1 MNHNY and CDR2 SVGAGI (reference sequence). V shed 7 bases and J 7 bases; nucleotides not matched to a gene: 6. The CDR3 length is 15 residues. Here the CDR3 DNA reads TGTGCCAGCACCCGGACTAGCGGGAGGTGGAATGAGCAGTTCTTC. This translates into CASTRTSGRWNEQFF.

V and J are TRBV5-6 and TRBJ2-7; D may be TRBD1 (6 bases). The V and J ends lost 3 bases and 3 bases respectively, with 13 bases between them. The CDR3 runs 14 residues. Germline CDR1 reads SGHDT; CDR2 reads YYEEEE. The CDR3 region is CASSSYRDDYEQYF. The CDR3 DNA reads TGTGCCAGCAGCTCCTACAGGGATGACTACGAGCAGTACTTC.

The chain uses TRBV10-3 and TRBJ2-7, with TRBD1 identical over 7 bases. Germline assignment: CDR1 ENHRY and CDR2 SYGVKD. With 2 bases clipped from V and 1 base from J, the junction kept 5 bases outside the gene matches. There are 15 residues in the CDR3. CDR3 bases: TGTGCCATCAGTGAGCCGACAGGGACATCCTACGAGCAGTACTTC. This gives the protein CAISEPTGTSYEQYF.

The V and J genes are TRBV5-1 and TRBJ2-2, with D tentatively TRBD1 (7 bases). In germline, CDR1 is SGHRS, CDR2 YFSETQ. With 4 bases removed from V and 6 bases from J, the gap between germline ends came to 22 bases. The CDR3 totals 17 residues. This chain's CDR3 is CASSLGTAGGSPGELFF. The CDR3 DNA reads as TGCGCCAGCAGCCTCGGGACAGCGGGCGGCAGTCCCGGGGAGCTGTTTTTT.

This clone was picked up one time. The chain has TRBV30 and TRBJ1-5; 9 bases match TRBD1. Germline V gene sequence: CDR1 GTSNPN, CDR2 SVGIG (reference sequence). The CDR3 is 15 residues long. Losses at the gene ends were 3 bases for V and 6 bases for J; bases not matched to a gene: 9. CDR3 region: CAWSAGDRAGQPQHF. The CDR3 nucleotides read TGTGCCTGGAGCGCTGGGGACAGGGCCGGTCAGCCCCAGCATTTT.